A selection of T cell receptor beta chains follows, all from one sample in a study of vaccination and CD4 T cells after COVID-19. Antigens for these TCRs are unknown. Each CDR3 protein gets one entry after TCRdb re-called the PCR reads with MiXCR. The sample contains approximately 19,000 distinct CDR3 sequences, approximately 48% of which appear only once. Sequencing used CD4+ T cells from blood, cultured in vitro, obtained after SARS-CoV-2 vaccination. These receptors all stem from a human donor who had recovered from COVID-19. CDR3s leave out the opening cysteine and the closing phenylalanine or tryptophan.

>TRBJ2-5|TRBV5-6
ASSLSASGETQY
>TRBJ2-7|TRBV7-2
ASSLEARGHEQY
>TRBJ2-6|TRBV27
ASRKGQGASGANVLT
>TRBJ1-1|TRBV5-4
ASSKDRGGLNTEAF
>TRBJ1-6|TRBV6-9
ASSYLNSPLH
>TRBJ1-2|TRBV7-2
ASSLEATGIYGYT
>TRBJ2-1|TRBV6-2/TRBV6-3
ASSYERPSSYNEQF
>TRBJ1-1|TRBV20-1
SARDDSLNTEAF
>TRBJ2-3|TRBV11-3
ASSSRDRDSDTQY
>TRBJ2-5|TRBV28
ASSLFGGALYQETQY
>TRBJ1-1|TRBV15
ATSRGQVNTEAF
>TRBJ2-7|TRBV6-1
ASSEGGDRLIYEQY
>TRBJ1-1|TRBV6-2/TRBV6-3
ASSRGPDTEAF
>TRBJ2-5|TRBV6-1
ASSRGLAGGGAETQY